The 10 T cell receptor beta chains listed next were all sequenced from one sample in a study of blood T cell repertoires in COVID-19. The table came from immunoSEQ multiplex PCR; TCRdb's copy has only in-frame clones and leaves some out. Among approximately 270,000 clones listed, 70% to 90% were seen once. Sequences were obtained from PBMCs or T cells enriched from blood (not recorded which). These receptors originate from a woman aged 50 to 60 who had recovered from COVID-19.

As DNA, the CDR3 is TGTGCCAGCTCATCCTGGCCGTCTAGCGGGAGGTACAATGAGCAGTTCTTC. This encodes CASSSWPSSGRYNEQFF. V gene TRBV18 combines with J gene TRBJ2-1, with 11 bases matching TRBD2. With V trimmed by 5 bases and J by 4 bases, 10 bases remained unmatched. Germline V gene lookup returns CDR1 KGHSH and CDR2 LQKENI. The CDR3 totals 17 residues.

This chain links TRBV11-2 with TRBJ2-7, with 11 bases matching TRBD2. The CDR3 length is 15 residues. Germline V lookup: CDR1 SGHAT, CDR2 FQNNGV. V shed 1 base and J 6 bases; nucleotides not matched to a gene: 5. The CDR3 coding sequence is TGTGCCAGCAGCTTAGCTTTAGCGGGAGGGGGCGAGCAGTACTTC. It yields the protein CASSLALAGGGEQYF.

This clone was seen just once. DNA for the CDR3: TGTGCCAGCAGCCAAGATCTGGCGGGAGTATTAGGTGAGCAGTTCTTC. It specifies CASSQDLAGVLGEQFF. V gene TRBV14 combines with J gene TRBJ2-1; 7 bases are shared with TRBD2. This CDR3 spans 16 amino acids. The V gene end was trimmed by 0 bases and the J gene end by 9 bases; junction bases not matched to a gene: 11. Germline values: CDR1 SGHDN, CDR2 FVKESK.

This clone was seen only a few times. The CDR3 DNA sequence: TGCGCCAGCAGCCAAGTAGCGAGCTCCTACAATGAGCAGTTCTTC. As protein: CASSQVASSYNEQFF. The chain combines TRBV4-1 with TRBJ2-1; D might be TRBD2 (5 bases). There are 15 residues in the CDR3. Germline V gives CDR1 MGHRA, CDR2 YSYEKL. Trimming left V 1 base short and J 0 bases short, with 7 bases between.

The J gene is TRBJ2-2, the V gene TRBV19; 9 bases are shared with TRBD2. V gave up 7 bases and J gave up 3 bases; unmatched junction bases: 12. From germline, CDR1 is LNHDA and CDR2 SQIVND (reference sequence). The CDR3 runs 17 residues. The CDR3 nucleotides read TGTGCCAGTATTCAACGAGCGGGAGGCAGCTACACCGGGGAGCTGTTTTTT. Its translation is CASIQRAGGSYTGELFF.

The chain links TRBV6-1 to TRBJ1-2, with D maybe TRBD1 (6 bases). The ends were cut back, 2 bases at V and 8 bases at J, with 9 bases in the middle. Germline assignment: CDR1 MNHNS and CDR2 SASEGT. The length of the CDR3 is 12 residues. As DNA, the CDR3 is TGTGCCAGCAGTGAACAGGGGAGAGGCTACACCTTC. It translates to CASSEQGRGYTF.

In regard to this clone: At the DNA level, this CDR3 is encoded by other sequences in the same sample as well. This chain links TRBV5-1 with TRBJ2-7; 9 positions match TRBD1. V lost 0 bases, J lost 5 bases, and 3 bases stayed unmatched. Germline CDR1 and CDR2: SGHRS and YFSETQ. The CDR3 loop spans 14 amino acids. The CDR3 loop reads CASSLGQGGNEQYF. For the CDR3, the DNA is TGCGCCAGCAGCTTGGGACAGGGGGGTAACGAGCAGTACTTC. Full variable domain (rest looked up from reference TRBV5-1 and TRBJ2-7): KAGVTQTPRYLIKTRGQQVTLSCSPISGHRSVSWYQQTPGQGLQFLFEYFSETQRNKGNFPGRFSGRQFSNSRSEMNVSTLELGDSALYLCASSLGQGGNEQYFGPGTRLTVT.

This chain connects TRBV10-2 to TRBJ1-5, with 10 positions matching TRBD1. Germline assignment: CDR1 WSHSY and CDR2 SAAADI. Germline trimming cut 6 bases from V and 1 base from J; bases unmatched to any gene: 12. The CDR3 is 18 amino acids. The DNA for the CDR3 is TGCGCCAGCAGCCTGAGGGGGGACAGGGGAGAAAGCAATCAGCCCCAGCATTTT. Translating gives CASSLRGDRGESNQPQHF.

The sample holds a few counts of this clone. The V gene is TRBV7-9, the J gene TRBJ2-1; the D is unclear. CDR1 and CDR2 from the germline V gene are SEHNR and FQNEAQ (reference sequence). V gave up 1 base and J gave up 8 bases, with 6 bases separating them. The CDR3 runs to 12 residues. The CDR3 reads CASSLVRDEQFF. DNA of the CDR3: TGTGCCAGCAGCTTAGTTCGCGATGAGCAGTTCTTC.

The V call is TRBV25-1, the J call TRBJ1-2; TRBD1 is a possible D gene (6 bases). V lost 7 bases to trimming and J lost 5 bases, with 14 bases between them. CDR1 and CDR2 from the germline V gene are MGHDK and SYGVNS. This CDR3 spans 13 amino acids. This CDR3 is CASTRQEQYGYTF. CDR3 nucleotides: TGTGCCAGCACTCGACAGGAGCAGTATGGCTACACCTTC.